This is a list of T cell receptor beta chains from one sample in a study of CD4+ T cells in melanoma. TCRdb keeps only in-frame clones here, not all; method: immunoSEQ multiplex PCR. The sample contains under 5,500 clones, roughly two thirds of which appear only once. The sample comprised cells from a culture (not recorded whether cultured in vitro). Source of these receptors: a human donor with melanoma. CDR3s include the opening cysteine and the closing phenylalanine or tryptophan. Fields, in order: V gene, clone size, D gene, CDR3 protein. The D gene is left open where the match is weak. Size tells how often a clone was seen (once, few, many) or the class of an expanded clone, and some rows leave it out.

>TRBV6-4|few|TRBD2
CASSGRSLAGGYNEQFF
>TRBV6-5|NA|NA
CASSLGLQGGSPLHF
>TRBV9|few|TRBD1
CASSVAGGVDTGELFF
>TRBV6-5|few|TRBD1
CASRRQGSDSPLHF
>TRBV13|medium-sized|TRBD2
CASNSGGAEAGELFF
>TRBV7-9|NA|NA
CASSENRRENTGELFF
>TRBV6-5|NA|TRBD1
CASSNTGGGYEQYF
>TRBV4-2|NA|TRBD1
CASSPRGQLNTGELFF
>TRBV7-8|medium-sized|NA
CASSLVLGNKETQYF
>TRBV9|NA|TRBD1
CASSARQGAMGETQYF
>TRBV30|NA|TRBD1
CAWSVGQGTNSPLHF
>TRBV6-5|NA|NA
CASTPGTDTQYF
>TRBV19|few|TRBD1
CASSIDPPVQGVHSGNTIYF
>TRBV7-9|medium-sized|NA
CASSLASAGRNQPQHF
>TRBV9|NA|TRBD2
CASSVERGLTDTQYF
>TRBV10-3|few|NA
CAISPDQTINTEAFF
>TRBV4-1|once|TRBD1
CASSRSTGAHYNEQFF
>TRBV2|NA|NA
CASSEGTVPWQYF
>TRBV4-1|NA|NA
CASSQYPSAGPTDTQYF
>TRBV19|NA|TRBD1
CASSITLLAGGQPQHF
>TRBV19|NA|NA
CASSIIRQDLELYGYTF
>TRBV19|NA|NA
CASSRAGGGYGYTF
>TRBV11-2|few|NA
CASSLIGSSTDTQYF
>TRBV7-2|NA|TRBD1
CASSPGTGGAYEQYF
>TRBV4-3|NA|NA
CASSQDRGGYGYTF
>TRBV27|NA|TRBD2
CAKGTSDYEQYF
>TRBV5-1|NA|NA
CASSSGTEYTEAFF
>TRBV30|few|TRBD1
CAWTGGYEQYF
>TRBV6-5|NA|NA
CASIISYSNQPQHF
>TRBV30|few|NA
CAWTGDTSTQYF
>TRBV5-4|NA|NA
CASSWKGVAEAFF
>TRBV7-9|many|NA
CASSPKSRLETQYF
>TRBV5-1|NA|TRBD1
CASSLAPGGEGQGYTF
>TRBV6-5|few|NA
CASSYTLGSSYNEQFF
>TRBV3-1/TRBV3-2|once|NA
CASSQAGLSQPQHF
>TRBV5-1|medium-sized|NA
CASSLAEETQYF